The present T cell receptor beta chain was sequenced within a study of molecular identifiers for immune sequencing clone quantification. Study conclusions and caveats: Amid about a million naive cells, spiked Jurkat TCR RNA from one cell was reportedly still detectable. Sharing of a barcode by identical TCR molecules could cause highly expanded clone sizes to be underestimated.

RNA fractions of 10%, 30% or 50% and about 17,000 to 1,000,000 sorted cells were the source of naive CD8 libraries. TCRdb processed the PCR reads anew with MiXCR; each CDR3 protein has one entry. The sample holds 600,000 to 650,000 distinct CDR3 sequences, just under 20% seen once. The CDR3 is 13 residues long. Trimming stripped 2 bases from V and 1 base from J, with 5 bases between. Germline CDR1 and CDR2: SGHVS and FQNEAQ. This clonotype appeared many times. The antigen is undetermined. The clonotype was recovered from a human donor in good health. Some libraries in this study had Jurkat cell RNA spiked in. This chain links TRBV7-8 with TRBJ1-1; D unclear. Source material: naive CD8+ T cells from blood, with Jurkat cell RNA spiked in. Subset reported: FACS-sorted CD8+CD4-CCR7+CD45RA+ naive T cells. This CDR3 is CASSLSWNTEAFF. The CDR3 DNA is TGTGCCAGCAGCTTAAGCTGGAACACTGAAGCTTTCTTT.